Following are 14 T cell receptor beta chains from one sample sequenced in a study of blood T cell repertoires in COVID-19 (dated by TCRdb to the early 2020s). Library construction relied on the immunoSEQ multiplex PCR assay. TCRdb carries this immuneACCESS record with in-frame sequences only. Its versions omit some clonotypes, under half of them owing to an unresolved V gene in the studies checked, with the rest unexplained. This sample has some 45,000 clones in its table, and roughly 93% of those were observed once. The ten top clones hold roughly 10% of the sample. The sequencing input was peripheral blood. Receptors originate from a man aged 45-65 years with active COVID-19.

The rearrangement joins TRBV28 to TRBJ1-6; D gene unclear. The CDR3 is 15 amino acids. Germline assignment: CDR1 MDHEN and CDR2 SYDVKM. V lost 5 bases and J lost 8, with 16 bases in between. The CDR3 region is CASSPRRASYSPLHF. As DNA, the CDR3 is TGTGCCAGCAGTCCCCGCCGAGCATCCTATTCACCCCTCCACTTT.

This clone showed up just once. The chain has TRBV4-1 and TRBJ2-7, with unresolved D. Germline CDR1 MGHRA, CDR2 YSYEKL. V lost 1 base, J lost 1 base, and 8 bases lay in between. The CDR3 contains 14 residues. In nucleotides, the CDR3 is TGCGCCAGCAGCCAAGTCAAGCATTCCTACGAGCAGTACTTC. Translated: CASSQVKHSYEQYF.

This clone was seen just once. The chain uses TRBV29-1 and TRBJ2-5; TRBD2 is a possible D gene (5 bases). There are 12 residues in the CDR3. V shed 5 bases and J shed 3 bases, with 10 bases lying between them. The germline V gene has CDR1 SQVTM and CDR2 ANQGSEA. The chain's CDR3 is CSVTRDEETQYF. The CDR3 DNA reads as TGCAGCGTTACCCGGGATGAAGAGACCCAGTACTTC.

The V and J genes are TRBV24-1 and TRBJ2-2; D call uncertain. Germline CDR1 and CDR2: KGHDR and SFDVKD. The CDR3 runs to 13 residues. V shed 3 bases and J shed 3 bases, with 4 bases lying between them. The CDR3 region is CATSDLYTGELFF. CDR3 nucleotide sequence: TGTGCCACCAGTGATCTTTACACCGGGGAGCTGTTTTTT.

This sequence joins TRBV5-1 and TRBJ2-2; 7 bases fit TRBD1. This CDR3 has 16 amino acids. Germline V gene data show CDR1 as SGHRS and CDR2 as YFSETQ. V lost 3 bases, J lost 5 bases, and 10 bases stayed unmatched. The CDR3 bases are TGCGCCAGCAGCTCTGGTGGGACAGTCGCGACCGGGGAGCTGTTTTTT. Amino acids: CASSSGGTVATGELFF.

The chain carries TRBV3-1 (or the pseudogene TRBV3-2) and TRBJ2-5; 11 bases align to TRBD2. The CDR3 length is 15 residues. J gave up 8 bases and V 4 bases, and 9 bases lay outside the gene matches. Germline loops: CDR1 LGHDT, CDR2 YNNKEL (reference sequence). CDR3 DNA sequence: TGTGCCAGCAGCCCGACTAGCGGGGCGGATGGCACCCAGTACTTC. Translated: CASSPTSGADGTQYF.

The J gene is TRBJ1-4, the V gene TRBV6-6, with TRBD1 identical over 8 bases. CDR1 is MNHNY and CDR2 is SVGAGI in the germline V gene (reference sequence). J was trimmed by 3 bases and V by 5 bases; bases with no gene match: 11. The CDR3 sequence is 17 residues long. CDR3 coding DNA: TGTGCCAGCAGTCGAACACGACAGGGGCGAGCTAATGAAAAACTGTTTTTT. Its translation is CASSRTRQGRANEKLFF.

This clone has just one count. The genes are TRBV27 and TRBJ1-2, with 9 bases matching TRBD1. The CDR3 spans 13 residues. V lost 6 bases and J lost 8; bases outside the gene matches: 7. Looked up from germline, CDR1 is MNHEY and CDR2 is SMNVEV (reference sequence). The CDR3 DNA reads as TGTGCCAGCAGCCCGGACAGGGGAGGGGGCTACACCTTC. Its translation is CASSPDRGGGYTF.

This chain joins TRBV11-2 and TRBJ2-3; TRBD2 matches 14 bases. The J segment lost 6 bases and the V segment lost 6 bases, leaving 14 bases of the junction unmatched. The germline V gene has CDR1 SGHAT and CDR2 FQNNGV. This CDR3 is built from 18 residues. CDR3: CASRAPGGLAGVADTQYF. The CDR3 nucleotides read TGTGCCAGCAGGGCCCCGGGGGGACTAGCGGGAGTCGCGGATACGCAGTATTTT.

The chain carries TRBV5-1 and TRBJ2-3, with D uncertain. Trimming took off 0 bases at V and 2 bases at J, with 7 bases between the two ends. The CDR3 is 14 residues long. The germline gives CDR1 SGHRS, CDR2 YFSETQ. CDR3 sequence: CASSLVVFTDTQYF. The CDR3 nucleotides read TGCGCCAGCAGCTTGGTTGTATTCACAGATACGCAGTATTTT.

The gene calls are TRBV27 and TRBJ2-1, with 7 nucleotides matching TRBD1. Germline V gives CDR1 MNHEY, CDR2 SMNVEV (reference sequence). The CDR3 length is 16 residues. The V and J ends lost 3 bases and 8 bases, in that order; junction bases with no gene match: 13. This chain's CDR3 is CASSFSDRAPVHEQFF. In DNA, the CDR3 is TGTGCCAGCAGTTTCTCCGACAGGGCCCCTGTACATGAGCAGTTCTTC.

In regard to this clone: Germline and junction disagree at one end, which may indicate a read error. CDR3 amino acids: CATSGTGGWEQFF. CDR3 nucleotides: TGTGCCACAAGTGGGACAGGGGGTTGGGAGCAGTTCTTC. The chain employs TRBV24-1 and TRBJ2-1; the match to TRBD1 covers 11 bases. CDR1 KGHDR and CDR2 SFDVKD come from the germline V gene. CDR3 size: 13 residues.

This sequence joins TRBV5-1 and TRBJ1-5, with 8 nucleotides matching TRBD1. The CDR3 is 15 amino acids. Unmatched junction bases numbered 9, after V lost 4 bases and J lost 6 bases. Looked up from germline, CDR1 is SGHRS and CDR2 is YFSETQ. CDR3 region: CASSPRTGLRQPQHF. CDR3 in DNA: TGCGCCAGCAGCCCCCGGACAGGGCTGCGTCAGCCCCAGCATTTT.

The V call is TRBV6-5, the J call TRBJ1-1; D uncertain. The CDR3 loop spans 13 amino acids. Germline values: CDR1 MNHEY, CDR2 SVGAGI. Trimming took 0 bases from V and 5 from J, leaving 7 bases between them. The CDR3 is CASSYSRRTEAFF. The CDR3 bases are TGTGCCAGCAGTTACTCGAGGAGGACTGAAGCTTTCTTT.